This entry is about one T cell receptor beta chain. The CDR3 is made up of 14 amino acids. The germline V gene has CDR1 WSHSY and CDR2 SAAADI. V gave up 3 bases and J gave up 0 bases, with 9 bases separating them. The entry originates in a study of T cell changes during pregnancy in multiple sclerosis. Sequenced by immunoSEQ multiplex PCR; TCRdb stores in-frame clones only, minus some. The table records 90,000 to 120,000 clones, 90% to 95% of them present only once. This rearrangement joins TRBV10-2 to TRBJ2-7; D may be TRBD1 (5 bases). The sequences come from peripheral blood, collected before pregnancy. This receptor was identified in a female donor with multiple sclerosis, enrolled in a pregnancy study. CDR3 DNA: TGCGCCAGCAGTGAAGGGGCTCTCTCCTACGAGCAGTACTTC. This gives the protein CASSEGALSYEQYF.